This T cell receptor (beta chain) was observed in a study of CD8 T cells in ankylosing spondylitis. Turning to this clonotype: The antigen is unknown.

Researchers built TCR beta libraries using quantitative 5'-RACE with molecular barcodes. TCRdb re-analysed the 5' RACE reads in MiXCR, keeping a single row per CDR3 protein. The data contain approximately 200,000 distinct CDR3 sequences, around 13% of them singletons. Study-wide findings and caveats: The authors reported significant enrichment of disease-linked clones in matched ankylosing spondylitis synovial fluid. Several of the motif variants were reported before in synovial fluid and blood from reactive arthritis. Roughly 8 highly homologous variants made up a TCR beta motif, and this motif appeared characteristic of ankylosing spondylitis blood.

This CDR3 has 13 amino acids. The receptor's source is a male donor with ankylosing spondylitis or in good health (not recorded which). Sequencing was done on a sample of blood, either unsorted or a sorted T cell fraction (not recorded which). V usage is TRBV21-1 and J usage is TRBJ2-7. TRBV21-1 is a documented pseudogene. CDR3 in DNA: TGTGCCAGCAGCACAGGACTGACTTGCGAGCAGTACTTC. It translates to CASSTGLTCEQYF.